These T cell receptor beta chains were read from a single sample in a study of shared clonotypes between healthy human individuals. Produced via immunoSEQ multiplex PCR; TCRdb's table is partial and in-frame only. Among some 2,000,000 clones listed, nearly 97% were seen once. Sequencing was carried out using naive CD4+ T cells sorted from blood. These receptors originate from a man between 18 and 29 years old in good health. Each CDR3 is given with its conserved first and last residue. A D gene is named only where the DNA matches it firmly. Rows give clone size only sometimes, using once, few, many, or a class for an expanded clone.

d_gene: TRBD2
abundance: .
j_gene: TRBJ2-7
v_gene: TRBV6-1
CDR3nt: TGTGCCAGCACCACTAGCGGGAGTTTCTACGAGCAGTACTTC
CDR3aa: CASTTSGSFYEQYF

d_gene: .
abundance: few
j_gene: TRBJ2-2
v_gene: TRBV2
CDR3nt: TGTGCCAGCAGTGTGGGAGCCGGGGAGCTGTTTTTT
CDR3aa: CASSVGAGELFF

d_gene: .
abundance: .
j_gene: TRBJ2-3
v_gene: TRBV5-4
CDR3nt: TGTGCCAGCAGCTTGACCGGGGACCTTCTGGATACGCAGTATTTT
CDR3aa: CASSLTGDLLDTQYF

d_gene: .
abundance: .
j_gene: TRBJ2-5
v_gene: TRBV18
CDR3nt: TGTGCCAGCTCACCAAAGGGCCAAGAGACCCAGTACTTC
CDR3aa: CASSPKGQETQYF

d_gene: .
abundance: .
j_gene: TRBJ1-4
v_gene: TRBV9
CDR3nt: TGTGCCAGCAGCACTAGGGACGGAAGAAATGAAAAACTGTTTTTT
CDR3aa: CASSTRDGRNEKLFF

d_gene: .
abundance: .
j_gene: TRBJ2-7
v_gene: TRBV7-2
CDR3nt: TGTGCCAGCAGCCCCGGCCCCGGGCCATACGAGCAGTACTTC
CDR3aa: CASSPGPGPYEQYF

d_gene: TRBD2
abundance: once
j_gene: TRBJ2-1
v_gene: TRBV10-2
CDR3nt: TGCGCCAGCAGCGGCGGGGGGAGCTCCTACAATGAGCAGTTCTTC
CDR3aa: CASSGGGSSYNEQFF

d_gene: TRBD2
abundance: .
j_gene: TRBJ2-7
v_gene: TRBV19
CDR3nt: TGTGCCAGTAGTCCCCGGACTAGCGGGAGCTCCTACGAGCAGTACTTC
CDR3aa: CASSPRTSGSSYEQYF

d_gene: .
abundance: .
j_gene: TRBJ1-3
v_gene: TRBV10-3
CDR3nt: TGTGCCATCAGTGACTACGGGGCTGGAGGAAACACCATATATTTT
CDR3aa: CAISDYGAGGNTIYF

d_gene: TRBD2
abundance: .
j_gene: TRBJ2-1
v_gene: TRBV19
CDR3nt: TGTGCCAGTAGTGGTTCTAGCGGGAATTACAATGAGCAGTTCTTC
CDR3aa: CASSGSSGNYNEQFF

d_gene: .
abundance: .
j_gene: TRBJ2-7
v_gene: TRBV4-1
CDR3nt: TGCGCCAGCAGCCAACTTCCGGGGCCGTCCTACGAGCAGTACTTC
CDR3aa: CASSQLPGPSYEQYF

d_gene: .
abundance: .
j_gene: TRBJ2-1
v_gene: TRBV27
CDR3nt: TGTGCCAGCGCGCTGTCCTACAATGAGCAGTTCTTC
CDR3aa: CASALSYNEQFF

d_gene: .
abundance: .
j_gene: TRBJ2-2
v_gene: TRBV29-1
CDR3nt: TGCAGCGTTGAGGGCAGGGGTAGCGGGGAGCTGTTTTTT
CDR3aa: CSVEGRGSGELFF

d_gene: .
abundance: .
j_gene: TRBJ1-6
v_gene: TRBV30
CDR3nt: TGTGCCTGGAGTTCCAGACAGCGGAGCTCCTATAATTCACCCCTCCACTTT
CDR3aa: CAWSSRQRSSYNSPLHF

d_gene: TRBD2
abundance: .
j_gene: TRBJ2-7
v_gene: TRBV27
CDR3nt: TGTGCCAGCAGCCTACGGGGGGGGACATACGAGCAGTACTTC
CDR3aa: CASSLRGGTYEQYF

d_gene: TRBD2
abundance: .
j_gene: TRBJ2-1
v_gene: TRBV5-6
CDR3nt: TGTGCCAGCAGCCTCATCTTGAGTATTGTGCTAGCGGGAAACAATGAGCAGTTCTTC
CDR3aa: CASSLILSIVLAGNNEQFF

d_gene: .
abundance: .
j_gene: TRBJ2-7
v_gene: TRBV6-5
CDR3nt: TGTGCCAGCAGTACCGGGACAAGAACTTCCTACGAGCAGTACTTC
CDR3aa: CASSTGTRTSYEQYF

d_gene: TRBD1
abundance: .
j_gene: TRBJ1-5
v_gene: TRBV2
CDR3nt: TGTGCCAGCAGAGGACAGGGGGACAGGAATCAGCCCCAGCATTTT
CDR3aa: CASRGQGDRNQPQHF

d_gene: .
abundance: .
j_gene: TRBJ1-4
v_gene: TRBV13
CDR3nt: TGTGCCAGCAGCTTCCGGGACGGTAATGAAAAACTGTTTTTT
CDR3aa: CASSFRDGNEKLFF

d_gene: .
abundance: once
j_gene: TRBJ2-3
v_gene: TRBV10-3
CDR3nt: TGTGCCATCAGTGTGGGGGTTTCCTTCACAGATACGCAGTATTTT
CDR3aa: CAISVGVSFTDTQYF

d_gene: .
abundance: .
j_gene: TRBJ2-2
v_gene: TRBV6-1
CDR3nt: TGTGCCAGCAGAGACCGGGAAAAGAACACCGGGGAGCTGTTTTTT
CDR3aa: CASRDREKNTGELFF

d_gene: .
abundance: .
j_gene: TRBJ2-5
v_gene: TRBV6-5
CDR3nt: TGTGCCAGCAGTTACTCGACGGGCAGGGTCGGCGAGACCCAGTACTTC
CDR3aa: CASSYSTGRVGETQYF

d_gene: .
abundance: few
j_gene: TRBJ1-1
v_gene: TRBV30
CDR3nt: TGTGCCTGGAGTGTCTTTGGCAGATTGAACACTGAAGCTTTCTTT
CDR3aa: CAWSVFGRLNTEAFF

d_gene: .
abundance: .
j_gene: TRBJ2-2
v_gene: TRBV18
CDR3nt: TGTGCCAGCTCACCGGGGACTACCGGGGAGCTGTTTTTT
CDR3aa: CASSPGTTGELFF

d_gene: .
abundance: .
j_gene: TRBJ2-1
v_gene: TRBV4-1
CDR3nt: TGCGCCAGCAGCCAAGATTTGCCCCCTCTCACCTACAATGAGCAGTTCTTC
CDR3aa: CASSQDLPPLTYNEQFF

d_gene: .
abundance: .
j_gene: TRBJ2-2
v_gene: TRBV5-4
CDR3nt: TGTGCCAGCAGCTGGGCGGGCAACACCGGGGAGCTGTTTTTT
CDR3aa: CASSWAGNTGELFF

d_gene: .
abundance: .
j_gene: TRBJ1-2
v_gene: TRBV13
CDR3nt: TGTGCCAGCAGCCGACTGGGGGCGCATAACTATGGCTACACCTTC
CDR3aa: CASSRLGAHNYGYTF

d_gene: .
abundance: .
j_gene: TRBJ1-4
v_gene: TRBV10-3
CDR3nt: TGTGCCATCAGTGAGTCAAGGATTTTTAATGAAAAACTGTTTTTT
CDR3aa: CAISESRIFNEKLFF

d_gene: .
abundance: .
j_gene: TRBJ1-1
v_gene: TRBV30
CDR3nt: TGTGCCTGGAGCATTTACCCGGGGGTCACTGAAGCTTTCTTT
CDR3aa: CAWSIYPGVTEAFF

d_gene: .
abundance: .
j_gene: TRBJ2-7
v_gene: TRBV2
CDR3nt: TGTGCCAGCAGTGTAGGACAGATTTTCTACGAGCAGTACTTC
CDR3aa: CASSVGQIFYEQYF

d_gene: .
abundance: .
j_gene: TRBJ2-7
v_gene: TRBV7-2
CDR3nt: TGTGCCAGCAGCTTAGGAGGGTCCCGAGGGGTTAAGAGCCCCTACGAGCAGTACTTC
CDR3aa: CASSLGGSRGVKSPYEQYF

d_gene: .
abundance: .
j_gene: TRBJ2-7
v_gene: TRBV5-1
CDR3nt: TGCGCCAGCCGCGACGCGCCCGGGCCGTCCTACGAGCAGTACTTC
CDR3aa: CASRDAPGPSYEQYF